This entry is about one TCR beta chain. This sample is part of a study of CD8 T cells in Susac syndrome. The multiple sclerosis controls comprised treatment-naive patients whose relapsing-remitting disease was stable or active. Reverse transcription of roughly 0.5 to 1 ug RNA was carried out with random hexamers. By means of immunoSEQ multiplex PCR, TCR beta CDR3 spanning 54 Vbeta and 13 Jbeta underwent amplification. TCRdb reprocessed the immunoSEQ multiplex PCR reads with MiXCR, giving one entry per CDR3 protein. The table shows about 140,000 distinct CDR3 sequences, with roughly 96% occurring only once. The sequence was collected from a human donor with multiple sclerosis. The sample was CD4+ T cells from PBMCs.

The CDR3 here is CASVEVGVSTGELFF. The CDR3 DNA sequence: TGCGCCAGCGTCGAGGTTGGGGTAAGTACCGGGGAGCTGTTTTTT. This sequence joins TRBV5-1 and TRBJ2-2; no firm D call. In germline, CDR1 is SGHRS, CDR2 YFSETQ. The CDR3 contains 15 residues. The ends were cut back, 7 bases at V and 5 bases at J, with 18 bases in the middle.